Included here is one T cell receptor beta chain sequence, with context. Its target is unknown. The data were obtained in a study of cytomegalovirus exposure and HLA in healthy donors. Study-level points and caveats: Among TCR beta chains of equal frequency, HLA-associated ones were more clonally expanded in a later analysis. Cytomegalovirus status was reportedly diagnosed by the classifier with high specificity and sensitivity. Presence/absence analyses supposed approximately even sequencing depth among donors.

CDR1 PRHDT and CDR2 FYEKMQ come from the germline V gene (reference sequence). The CDR3 has 15 residues. After removal of 4 bases from V and 1 base from J, the junction contained 2 bases not matched to a gene. The PCR contained 60 Vbeta and 13 Jbeta primers. Clones were read by immunoSEQ multiplex PCR, and TCRdb kept only the in-frame ones, dropping some. Among fewer than 250,000 clones listed, approximately 80% were seen once. The sequence came from a boy between 2 and 15 years old in good health and CMV-seronegative. The chain couples TRBV13 to TRBJ2-3; 10 bases align to TRBD2. Material for sequencing was PBMCs. CDR3 sequence: CASSSGTSGTDTQYF. The CDR3 nucleotides are TGTGCCAGCAGCTCGGGGACTAGCGGCACAGATACGCAGTATTTT.